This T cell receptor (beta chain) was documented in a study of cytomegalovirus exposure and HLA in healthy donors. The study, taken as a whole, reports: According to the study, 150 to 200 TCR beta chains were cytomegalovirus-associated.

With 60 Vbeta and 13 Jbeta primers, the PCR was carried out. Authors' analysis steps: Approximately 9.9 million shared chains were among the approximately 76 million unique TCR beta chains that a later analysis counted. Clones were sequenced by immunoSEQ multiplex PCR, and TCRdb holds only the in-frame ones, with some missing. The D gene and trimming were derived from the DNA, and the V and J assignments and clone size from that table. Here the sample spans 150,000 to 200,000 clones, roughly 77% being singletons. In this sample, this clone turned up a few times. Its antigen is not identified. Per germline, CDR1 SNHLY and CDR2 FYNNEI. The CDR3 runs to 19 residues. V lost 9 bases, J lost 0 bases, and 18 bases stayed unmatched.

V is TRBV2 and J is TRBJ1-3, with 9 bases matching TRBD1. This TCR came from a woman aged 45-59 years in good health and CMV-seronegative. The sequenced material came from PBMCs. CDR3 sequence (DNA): TGTGCCAGTCTACGGGACAGGGTGACAGATCCCCTCTCTGGAAACACCATATATTTT. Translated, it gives CASLRDRVTDPLSGNTIYF.